Below are 19 T cell receptor beta chains sequenced from a single sample in a study of T cells in women clearing cervical HPV infection. Assay used: immunoSEQ multiplex PCR; TCRdb lists only in-frame clones, some missing. This repertoire includes roughly 49,000 clones. Sequencing input: blood buffy coat. Receptors originate from a woman aged 18 to 69 with a cervical HPV16 infection that either progressed to CIN3+ or cleared (not recorded which).

Comment on this clone: Coverage ceases 3 residues before the CDR3 finishes, and the germline J gene fills in the end. V gene TRBV7-6 combines with J gene TRBJ1-2; possibly TRBD1 for D (5 bases). Germline loops: CDR1 SGHVS, CDR2 FNYEAQ. The CDR3 runs to 15 residues. The CDR3 is CASSLGTTGTDTYTF. The CDR3 DNA, read in part, is TGTGCCAGCAGTCTCGGGACTACCGGCACAGATACC.

Turning to this clone: The read terminates 3 residues ahead of where the CDR3 ends, so the germline J gene completes it. This chain uses TRBV5-4 with TRBJ2-2; D may be TRBD2 (6 bases). The CDR3 has 15 amino acids. In germline, CDR1 is SGHNT, CDR2 YYREEE (reference sequence). The CDR3 region is CASSNGRTKYEKLFF. The covered CDR3 bases are TGTGCCAGCAGCAATGGGAGGACAAAGTATGAAAAG.

On this clone itself: The read terminates 3 residues before the CDR3 end, so the remaining end is supplied by the germline J gene. The V gene is TRBV14, the J gene TRBJ1-4, with a weak D call TRBD1 (5 bases). V lost 1 base to trimming and J lost 10 bases, with 10 bases between them. Germline assignment: CDR1 SGHDN and CDR2 FVKESK. This CDR3 spans 13 amino acids. The CDR3 loop reads CASSQARGGKLFF. The sequenced part of the CDR3 DNA is TGTGCCAGCAGCCAAGCAAGGGGAGGAAAA.

As for this clone: The sequenced fragment ends 3 residues before the CDR3 boundary, so the rest is inferred from the germline J gene. The chain uses TRBV5-1 and TRBJ2-7, with TRBD1 identical over 7 bases. The junction had 7 bases not matched to a gene; V was cut back by 4 bases and J by 0 bases. The CDR3 spans 15 residues. Per the germline V gene, CDR1 is SGHRS and CDR2 is YFSETQ. The part of the CDR3 DNA that was read is TGCGCCAGCAGCCCAAGGACAGGCTTCTCCTACGAG. Translation gives CASSPRTGFSYE. Given in full, the CDR3 is CASSPRTGFSYEQYF.

Turning to this clone: The read terminates 3 residues before the CDR3 end, so the remaining end is supplied by the germline J gene. The V and J genes are TRBV5-4 and TRBJ2-7, with D possibly matching TRBD1 (5 bases). The CDR3 consists of 14 residues. Germline V CDR1 and CDR2: SGHNT, YYREEE (reference sequence). The V gene lost 1 base and the J gene lost 5 bases, with 13 bases spanning the gap. The CDR3 protein is CASSLFRDFDEQYF. CDR3 bases read: TGTGCCAGCAGCTTGTTCAGGGATTTTGACGAG.

Of note for this clone: The read ends 3 residues early relative to the CDR3; the germline J gene fills the gap. This chain joins TRBV10-3 and TRBJ2-3; 13 bases agree with TRBD2. The CDR3 extends over 16 amino acids. V gave up 6 bases and J gave up 2 bases; unmatched junction bases: 5. Germline V gene sequence: CDR1 ENHRY, CDR2 SYGVKD. Partial CDR3 DNA: TGTGCCATCAGCAGGACTAGCGGGGGACCCACAGATACG. Translated, it gives CAISRTSGGPTDT. Given in full, the CDR3 is CAISRTSGGPTDTQYF.

Comments on this clone: The missing CDR3 end, 3 residues past where the read stops, is filled in from the germline J gene. The chain recombines TRBV20-1 with TRBJ2-6; 10 nucleotides align to TRBD1. With 5 bases clipped from V and 1 base from J, the junction kept 5 bases outside the gene matches. Germline lookup yields CDR1 DFQATT and CDR2 SNEGSKA (reference sequence). The CDR3 extends over 16 amino acids. The CDR3 reads CSAWDRGGSGANVLTF. The CDR3 bases that were read are TGCAGTGCTTGGGACAGGGGAGGATCTGGGGCCAACGTC.

Concerning this clone itself: The observed sequence ends 3 residues before the CDR3 terminus, with the missing tail filled in from the germline J gene. The chain links TRBV10-1 to TRBJ2-2; a weak D match, TRBD1 (5 bases). Germline CDR1 WNHNN, CDR2 SYGVQD (reference sequence). Deletions cut 4 bases from V and 0 bases from J, with 6 bases between. This CDR3 spans 14 amino acids. The CDR3 bases that were read are TGCGCCAGCAGTGGACAGACGAACACCGGGGAG. This gives the protein CASSGQTNTGE. The complete CDR3 reads CASSGQTNTGELFF.

About this clone: The read finishes 3 residues shy of the CDR3 end, and the germline J gene is used to complete it. V and J are TRBV6-1 and TRBJ2-7; TRBD2 might be the D (6 bases). Trimming took off 3 bases at V and 1 base at J, with 13 bases between the two ends. This CDR3 has 15 amino acids. CDR1 is MNHNS and CDR2 is SASEGT in the germline V gene. CDR3: CASSERGGGSYEQYF. The CDR3 bases that were read are TGTGCCAGCAGTGAGAGGGGAGGCGGTTCCTACGAG.

In regard to this clone: The DNA ends 3 residues before the CDR3 does, and the rest of the CDR3 is filled in from the germline J gene. The V gene is TRBV28, the J gene TRBJ2-7; 8 bases agree with TRBD1. Unmatched junction bases numbered 15, after V lost 6 bases and J lost 5 bases. The length of the CDR3 is 16 residues. CDR1 is MDHEN and CDR2 is SYDVKM in the germline V gene. The chain's CDR3 is CASSQPRQGAYHEQYF. Partial CDR3 DNA: TGTGCCAGCAGCCAACCGCGGCAGGGGGCTTACCACGAG.

A word on this clone: The sequenced fragment ends 3 residues before the CDR3 boundary, so the rest is inferred from the germline J gene. J is TRBJ2-7 and V is TRBV7-9; 7 nucleotides line up with TRBD1. The CDR3 consists of 14 residues. After removal of 5 bases from V and 0 bases from J, the junction contained 4 bases not matched to a gene. Germline V gene sequence: CDR1 SEHNR, CDR2 FQNEAQ (reference sequence). The sequenced CDR3 bases are TGTGCCAGCAGCACGACAGGGTACTCCTACGAG. The encoded protein is CASSTTGYSYE. The complete CDR3 protein is CASSTTGYSYEQYF.

Notes on this clone: Read coverage stops 3 residues before the CDR3 terminus; the germline J gene supplies the remainder. The chain carries TRBV7-2 and TRBJ1-2; no definite D call. CDR3 size: 12 residues. CDR1 and CDR2 from the germline V gene are SGHTA and FQGNSA. Partial CDR3 DNA: TGTGCCAGCAGCTTTTCCCTAGATACC. Protein sequence: CASSFSLDT. Given in full, the CDR3 is CASSFSLDTYTF. Complete variable domain (other parts from reference TRBV7-2 and TRBJ1-2): GAGVSQSPSNKVTEKGKDVELRCDPISGHTALYWYRQSLGQGLEFLIYFQGNSAPDKSGLPSDRFSAERTGGSVSTLTIQRTQQEDSAVYLCASSFSLDTYTFGSGTRLTVV.

As for this clone: The read halts 3 residues ahead of the CDR3 end, with the missing end drawn from the germline J gene. This sequence joins TRBV25-1 and TRBJ2-3, with D maybe TRBD2 (6 bases). CDR3 size: 13 residues. V lost 3 bases to trimming and J lost 7 bases, with 11 bases between them. Germline V gene sequence: CDR1 MGHDK, CDR2 SYGVNS. The CDR3 loop reads CASSDGGVHTQYF. Incomplete CDR3 DNA: TGTGCCAGCAGTGATGGAGGGGTACATACG.

As regards this clone: The missing CDR3 end, 3 residues past where the read stops, is filled in from the germline J gene. The chain combines TRBV2 with TRBJ2-2; the D gene could be TRBD1 or TRBD2 (5 bases each). CDR3 size: 13 residues. CDR1 and CDR2 (germline): SNHLY, FYNNEI. CDR3 region: CASSLEGRSKLFF. Partial CDR3 DNA: TGTGCCAGCAGCCTCGAGGGGAGATCGAAG. The complete variable domain, with remaining parts taken from reference TRBV2 and TRBJ2-2, reads EPEVTQTPSHQVTQMGQEVILRCVPISNHLYFYWYRQILGQKVEFLVSFYNNEISEKSEIFDDQFSVERPDGSNFTLKIRSTKLEDSAMYFCASSLEGRSKLFFGEGSRLTVL.

Comment on this clone: The sequence runs out 3 residues before the end of the CDR3; the remainder is reconstructed from the germline J gene. The chain couples TRBV7-3 to TRBJ1-1; 7 bases are shared with TRBD1. Germline CDR1 SGHTA, CDR2 FQGTGA. The junction had 5 bases not matched to a gene; V was cut back by 5 bases and J by 5 bases. This CDR3 comprises 13 residues. The sequenced part of the CDR3 DNA is TGTGCCAGCAGCCCAGGGGGAATGACTGAA. Translated: CASSPGGMTE. The full CDR3 is CASSPGGMTEAFF.

Remarks on this clone: The read ends 3 residues before the CDR3 terminus; that terminus is restored from the germline J gene. The chain recombines TRBV2 with TRBJ2-7, with 8 bases matching TRBD1. Germline-derived CDR1 and CDR2 are SNHLY and FYNNEI. This CDR3 contains 14 residues. V lost 5 bases, J lost 5 bases, and 8 bases stayed unmatched. This chain's CDR3 is CASSSRTGFHEQYF. Incomplete CDR3 DNA: TGTGCCAGCAGTTCGAGGACAGGGTTCCACGAG.

Points on this clone: The missing CDR3 end, 3 residues past where the read stops, is filled in from the germline J gene. This sequence joins TRBV19 and TRBJ1-1; 8 nucleotides match TRBD1. After removal of 1 base from V and 5 bases from J, the junction contained 3 bases not matched to a gene. Germline values: CDR1 LNHDA, CDR2 SQIVND (reference sequence). CDR3 length: 14 amino acids. CDR3 protein: CASSIAQGGTEAFF. CDR3 DNA (partial): TGTGCCAGTAGTATAGCACAGGGGGGGACTGAA.

Remarks on this clone: The observed sequence ends 3 residues before the CDR3 terminus, with the missing tail filled in from the germline J gene. This chain links TRBV14 with TRBJ2-3; 7 nucleotides match TRBD2. The germline V gene has CDR1 SGHDN and CDR2 FVKESK. With V trimmed by 6 bases and J by 2 bases, 8 bases remained unmatched. The length of the CDR3 is 15 residues. The DNA read from the CDR3 is TGTGCCAGCAGTCTAGGCGGGGGTGCCACAGATACG. It is translated as CASSLGGGATDT. From start to end, the CDR3 is CASSLGGGATDTQYF.

With respect to this clone: The CDR3 goes on 3 residues after the read ends, and that part is filled in from the germline J gene. The chain recombines TRBV2 with TRBJ2-1, with D possibly being TRBD2 (5 bases). The V gene's germline CDR1 is SNHLY and CDR2 FYNNEI. Trimming took 8 bases from V and 7 from J, leaving 18 bases between them. The CDR3 loop spans 14 amino acids. This CDR3 is CASLRKVLANEQFF. CDR3 DNA, as far as it was read: TGTGCCAGCCTGCGTAAGGTATTAGCGAATGAG.